The 19 T cell receptor beta chains given below trace back to one sample, sequenced in a study of cytomegalovirus exposure and HLA in healthy donors. Vbeta (60) and Jbeta (13) primers were used in the PCR. TCRdb's table, derived via immunoSEQ multiplex PCR, lists solely in-frame clones and lacks some. There are about 210,000 clones in the sample; around 79% occur only once, and about 0.36% lies in the top ten. The sequenced material came from PBMCs. The receptors stem from a male donor in good health and CMV-seropositive.

For the CDR3, the DNA is TGTGCCAGCAGCGGAACTAGCGGATTTTCCTACAATGAGCAGTTCTTC. This gives the protein CASSGTSGFSYNEQFF. V and J are TRBV9 and TRBJ2-1; 8 nucleotides match TRBD2. CDR3 length: 16 amino acids. V was clipped by 3 bases and J by 1 base; unmatched bases: 6. Germline V gene lookup returns CDR1 SGDLS and CDR2 YYNGEE. The whole variable domain, filled in from reference TRBV9 and TRBJ2-1, reads DSGVTQTPKHLITATGQRVTLRCSPRSGDLSVYWYQQSLDQGLQFLIQYYNGEERAKGNILERFSAQQFPDLHSELNLSSLELGDSALYFCASSGTSGFSYNEQFFGPGTRLTVL.

The J gene is TRBJ2-3, the V gene TRBV4-3; 7 nucleotides agree with TRBD2. This CDR3 region has 14 residues. Germline V gives CDR1 LGHNA, CDR2 YSLEER. The trim removed 4 bases at V and 0 bases at J, leaving 1 base unmatched. The CDR3 coding sequence is TGCGCCAGCAGCCTGGGGGGGAGCACAGATACGCAGTATTTT. This encodes CASSLGGSTDTQYF.

The chain uses TRBV7-9 and TRBJ2-1, with 9 bases matching TRBD2. Trimming cost V 4 bases and J 4 bases; bases outside gene matches: 8. The CDR3 runs to 16 residues. Germline lookup yields CDR1 SEHNR and CDR2 FQNEAQ (reference sequence). Written as DNA, the CDR3 is TGTGCCAGCAGCTCGACTAGCGGTGGGGTGTACAATGAGCAGTTCTTC. Its translation: CASSSTSGGVYNEQFF.

The chain links TRBV5-1 to TRBJ2-2; 9 bases fit TRBD2. The V and J ends lost 4 bases and 4 bases, in that order; junction bases with no gene match: 5. CDR1 SGHRS and CDR2 YFSETQ come from the germline V gene. The CDR3 extends over 15 amino acids. CDR3 loop: CASSTTSGGTGELFF. In nucleotides, the CDR3 is TGCGCCAGCAGCACGACTAGCGGTGGCACCGGGGAGCTGTTTTTT. The full variable domain, completed using reference TRBV5-1 and TRBJ2-2, is KAGVTQTPRYLIKTRGQQVTLSCSPISGHRSVSWYQQTPGQGLQFLFEYFSETQRNKGNFPGRFSGRQFSNSRSEMNVSTLELGDSALYLCASSTTSGGTGELFFGEGSRLTVL.

The V and J genes are TRBV28 and TRBJ1-1, with D possibly matching TRBD1 (5 bases). The CDR3 totals 15 residues. Looked up from germline, CDR1 is MDHEN and CDR2 is SYDVKM. V was cut by 7 bases and J by 4 bases, with 19 bases left in between. CDR3 sequence reads: CASTGNGLVSTEAFF. CDR3 nucleotides: TGTGCCAGCACAGGGAACGGGTTGGTGAGCACTGAAGCTTTCTTT.

This clone was observed once. CDR3 amino acids: CASSYNPTGVGDTIYF. The DNA for the CDR3 is TGTGCCAGCAGTTACAACCCGACAGGGGTAGGGGACACCATATATTTT. This chain uses TRBV6-5 with TRBJ1-3, with 8 nucleotides matching TRBD1. With V trimmed by 2 bases and J by 8 bases, 11 bases remained unmatched. Germline V CDR1 and CDR2: MNHEY, SVGAGI. This CDR3 is built from 16 residues.

The CDR3 loop is CASSQDGELAGPREQYF. The CDR3 nucleotides read TGCGCCAGCAGCCAAGATGGAGAACTAGCGGGACCCCGCGAGCAGTACTTC. The gene calls are TRBV4-3 and TRBJ2-7, with 10 bases fitting TRBD2. The trim removed 0 bases at V and 6 bases at J, leaving 11 bases unmatched. This CDR3 is 17 amino acids long. Germline V gene data show CDR1 as LGHNA and CDR2 as YSLEER.

V is TRBV7-9 and J is TRBJ1-1; the D gene is possibly TRBD1 (6 bases). Per germline, CDR1 SEHNR and CDR2 FQNEAQ (reference sequence). The CDR3 loop spans 15 amino acids. The ends were cut back, 5 bases at V and 1 base at J, with 14 bases in the middle. The DNA of the CDR3 is TGTGCCAGCAGCCAAAAAAAAGGGGGGAACACTGAAGCTTTCTTT. The encoded protein is CASSQKKGGNTEAFF. Looking up the rest from reference TRBV7-9 and TRBJ1-1 gives the full variable domain: DTGVSQNPRHKITKRGQNVTFRCDPISEHNRLYWYRQTLGQGPEFLTYFQNEAQLEKSRLLSDRFSAERPKGSFSTLEIQRTEQGDSAMYLCASSQKKGGNTEAFFGQGTRLTVV.

This clone was found once. The chain carries TRBV18 and TRBJ1-6; 7 bases are shared with TRBD1. V lost 4 bases and J lost 9; bases outside the gene matches: 6. The CDR3 sequence is 14 residues long. Germline CDR1 reads KGHSH; CDR2 reads LQKENI. CDR3 sequence reads: CASSRGQEVSPLHF. Written as DNA, the CDR3 is TGTGCCAGCTCACGCGGACAGGAGGTTTCACCCCTCCACTTT.

The gene calls are TRBV30 and TRBJ2-3; TRBD2 agrees at 14 bases. V lost 1 base and J lost 6; bases outside the gene matches: 6. Germline V gene data show CDR1 as GTSNPN and CDR2 as SVGIG (reference sequence). The CDR3 spans 16 residues. The chain's CDR3 is CAWSAGTSGRGDTQYF. CDR3 sequence (DNA): TGTGCCTGGAGTGCTGGGACTAGCGGGAGAGGGGATACGCAGTATTTT.

This rearrangement joins TRBV7-3 to TRBJ2-3, with 8 bases that match TRBD2. This CDR3 is built from 14 residues. CDR1 SGHTA and CDR2 FQGTGA come from the germline V gene. With 5 bases clipped from V and 3 bases from J, the junction kept 4 bases outside the gene matches. The CDR3 DNA reads TGTGCCAGCAGCCCAGTAGCGGGAACAGATACGCAGTATTTT. It encodes CASSPVAGTDTQYF.

The V gene is TRBV6-6, the J gene TRBJ2-7; possible D gene TRBD1, 6 bases. Trimming took off 2 bases at V and 7 bases at J, with 12 bases between the two ends. This CDR3 comprises 13 residues. Germline V gene sequence: CDR1 MNHNY, CDR2 SVGAGI (reference sequence). This chain's CDR3 is CASSYHTGREQYF. CDR3 nucleotide sequence: TGTGCCAGCAGTTACCACACAGGGAGAGAGCAGTACTTC.

This chain uses TRBV7-2 with TRBJ2-6; no definite D call. Germline V gene sequence: CDR1 SGHTA, CDR2 FQGNSA. The CDR3 is made up of 14 amino acids. The V and J ends lost 1 base and 8 bases respectively, with 9 bases between them. CDR3 protein: CASSLGTSPNVLTF. DNA of the CDR3: TGTGCCAGCAGCTTAGGAACTTCCCCCAACGTCCTGACTTTC.

V usage is TRBV5-4 and J usage is TRBJ1-4, with D perhaps TRBD1 (5 bases). Germline CDR1 and CDR2: SGHNT and YYREEE (reference sequence). CDR3 length: 16 amino acids. V was trimmed by 0 bases and J by 8 bases, leaving 17 bases between them. The CDR3 loop is CASSLGGSGKGEKLFF. The CDR3 region has the DNA TGTGCCAGCAGCTTGGGTGGTAGTGGGAAGGGGGAAAAACTGTTTTTT.

The chain joins TRBV21-1 to TRBJ2-3; the D segment call TRBD2 is taken from the table without a DNA check. TRBV21-1 corresponds to a pseudogene. The CDR3 totals 15 residues. CDR3 DNA sequence: TGTGCCAGCAAACGCCACGGTGAAATCACAGATACGCAGTATTTT. It translates to CASKRHGEITDTQYF.

V usage is TRBV9 and J usage is TRBJ2-3; 10 positions match TRBD2. The V gene end was trimmed by 1 base and the J gene end by 5 bases; junction bases not matched to a gene: 7. This CDR3 spans 16 amino acids. In germline, CDR1 is SGDLS, CDR2 YYNGEE. DNA for the CDR3: TGTGCCAGCAGCGTAACTAGCGGGGCCCGCATAGATACGCAGTATTTT. This translates into CASSVTSGARIDTQYF.

The chain joins TRBV30 to TRBJ1-5, with a tentative D call TRBD1 (5 bases). The germline V gene encodes CDR1 GTSNPN and CDR2 SVGIG (reference sequence). CDR3 length: 15 amino acids. Trimming removed 7 bases from V and 4 bases from J, with 20 bases in between. Here the CDR3 reads CASKDRGGGNQPQHF. The CDR3 DNA reads TGTGCCTCCAAGGACCGGGGTGGGGGGAATCAGCCCCAGCATTTT. The full variable domain, rest sourced from reference TRBV30 and TRBJ1-5, is SQTIHQWPATLVQPVGSPLSLECTVEGTSNPNLYWYRQAAGRGLQLLFYSVGIGQISSEVPQNLSASRPQDRQFILSSKKLLLSDSGFYLCASKDRGGGNQPQHFGDGTRLSIL.

The chain joins TRBV21-1 to TRBJ2-1; the table calls TRBD1, which could not be checked here. TRBV21-1 is a listed pseudogene. This CDR3 contains 13 residues. This chain's CDR3 is CASSNMTDNEQFF. CDR3 coding DNA: TGTGCCAGCAGCAACATGACAGACAATGAGCAGTTCTTC.

V is TRBV6-5 and J is TRBJ2-7; D might be TRBD1 (6 bases). CDR1 MNHEY and CDR2 SVGAGI come from the germline V gene. CDR3 size: 14 residues. V was cut by 2 bases and J by 2 bases, with 10 bases left in between. CDR3 nucleotide sequence: TGTGCCAGCAGTTACCTGGCAGGGGCCTACGAGCAGTACTTC. It yields the protein CASSYLAGAYEQYF.